The clone carrying this T cell receptor (beta chain) was counted a few times. The data originate from a study of T cells in Graves' hyperthyroidism and ophthalmopathy. The study defined stable Graves' hyperthyroidism as no ophthalmopathy progression within 18 months. Each 10 ml fresh peripheral blood draw supplied the PBMCs. Germline lookup yields CDR1 MNHEY and CDR2 SMNVEV (reference sequence). V gave up 0 bases and J gave up 3 bases, with 14 bases separating them. This CDR3 has 16 amino acids. From RNA transcripts, TCR beta CDR3 regions were amplified. HTBI primers drove first-round RT-PCR of the TCR CDR3. Each CDR3 protein gets one entry after TCRdb re-called the multiplex PCR reads with MiXCR. The sample lists roughly 750,000 distinct CDR3 sequences, about 15% occurring once.

The V gene is TRBV27, the J gene TRBJ1-1, with a tentative D call TRBD1 (5 bases). Material: blood. The TCR comes from a man aged 18-30 years with Graves' hyperthyroidism. CDR3 DNA: TGTGCCAGCAGTTTATCGCCGGGGCTCGGAGACACTGAAGCTTTCTTT. It codes for CASSLSPGLGDTEAFF.